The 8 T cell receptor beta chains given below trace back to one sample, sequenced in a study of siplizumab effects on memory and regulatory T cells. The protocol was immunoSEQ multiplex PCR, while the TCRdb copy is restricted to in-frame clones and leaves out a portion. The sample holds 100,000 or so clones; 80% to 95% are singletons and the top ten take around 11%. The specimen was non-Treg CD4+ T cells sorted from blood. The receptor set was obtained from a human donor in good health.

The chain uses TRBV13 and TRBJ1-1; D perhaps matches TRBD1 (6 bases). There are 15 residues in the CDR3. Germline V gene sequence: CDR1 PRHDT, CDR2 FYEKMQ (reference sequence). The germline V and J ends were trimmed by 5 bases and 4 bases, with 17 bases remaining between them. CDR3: CASSMNRARTTEAFF. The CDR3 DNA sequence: TGTGCCAGCAGCATGAACAGGGCGCGGACCACTGAAGCTTTCTTT.

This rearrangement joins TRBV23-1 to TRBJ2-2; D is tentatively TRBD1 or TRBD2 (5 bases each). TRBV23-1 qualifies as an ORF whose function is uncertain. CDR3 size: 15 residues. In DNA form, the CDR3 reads TGCGCGCCACGGCGGGTGGACAAGAACACCGGGGAGCTGTTTTTT. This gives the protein CAPRRVDKNTGELFF.

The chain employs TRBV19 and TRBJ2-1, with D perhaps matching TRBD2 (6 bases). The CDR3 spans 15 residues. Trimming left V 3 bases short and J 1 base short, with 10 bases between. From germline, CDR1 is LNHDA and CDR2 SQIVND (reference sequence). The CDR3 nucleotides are TGTGCCAGTAGTATTCCGCGGGGATCCTACAATGAGCAGTTCTTC. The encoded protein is CASSIPRGSYNEQFF.

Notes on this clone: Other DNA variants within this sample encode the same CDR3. The CDR3 coding sequence is TGTGCCAGCTCACCTGATCGAGACGGAAACACCATATATTTT. It encodes CASSPDRDGNTIYF. The gene calls are TRBV18 and TRBJ1-3, with no clear D. V gave up 3 bases and J gave up 4 bases, with 10 bases separating them. The length of the CDR3 is 14 residues. Germline V lookup: CDR1 KGHSH, CDR2 LQKENI.

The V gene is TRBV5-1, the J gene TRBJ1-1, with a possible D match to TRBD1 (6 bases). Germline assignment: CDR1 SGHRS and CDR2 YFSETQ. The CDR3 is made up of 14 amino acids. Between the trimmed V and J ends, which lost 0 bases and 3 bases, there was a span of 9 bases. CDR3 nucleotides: TGCGCCAGCAGCTTGGACGGACAGTACACTGAAGCTTTCTTT. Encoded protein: CASSLDGQYTEAFF.

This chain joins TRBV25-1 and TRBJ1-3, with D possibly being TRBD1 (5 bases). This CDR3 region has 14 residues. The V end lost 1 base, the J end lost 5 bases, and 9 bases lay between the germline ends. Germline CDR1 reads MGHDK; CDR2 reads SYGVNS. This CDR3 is CASSESGERNTIYF. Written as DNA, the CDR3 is TGTGCCAGCAGTGAATCGGGGGAGAGAAACACCATATATTTT.

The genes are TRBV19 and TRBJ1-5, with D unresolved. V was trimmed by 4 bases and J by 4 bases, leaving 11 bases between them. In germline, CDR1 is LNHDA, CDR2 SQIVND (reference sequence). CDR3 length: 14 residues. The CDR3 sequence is CASSTSDWNQPQHF. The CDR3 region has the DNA TGTGCCAGTAGTACGTCTGATTGGAATCAGCCCCAGCATTTT.

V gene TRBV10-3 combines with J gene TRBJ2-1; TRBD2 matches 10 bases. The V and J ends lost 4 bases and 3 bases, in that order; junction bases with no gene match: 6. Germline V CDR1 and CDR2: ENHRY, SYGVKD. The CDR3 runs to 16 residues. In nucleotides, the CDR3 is TGTGCCATCAGTGGGCTAGCGGGAGATTACTACAATGAGCAGTTCTTC. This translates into CAISGLAGDYYNEQFF.